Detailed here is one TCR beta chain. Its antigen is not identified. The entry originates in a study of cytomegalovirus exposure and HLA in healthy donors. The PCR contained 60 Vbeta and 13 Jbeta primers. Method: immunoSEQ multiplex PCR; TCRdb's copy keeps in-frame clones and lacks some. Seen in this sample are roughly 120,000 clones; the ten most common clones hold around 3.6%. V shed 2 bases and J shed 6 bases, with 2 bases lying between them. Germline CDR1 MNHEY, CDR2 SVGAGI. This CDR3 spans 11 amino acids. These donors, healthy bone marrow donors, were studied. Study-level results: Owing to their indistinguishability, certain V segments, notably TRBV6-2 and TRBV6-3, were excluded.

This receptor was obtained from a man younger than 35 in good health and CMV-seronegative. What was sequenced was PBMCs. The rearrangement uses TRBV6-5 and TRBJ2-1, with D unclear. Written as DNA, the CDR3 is TGTGCCAGCAGTTACCTCAATGAGCAGTTCTTC. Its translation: CASSYLNEQFF.